This is a list of T cell receptor beta chains from one sample in a study of shared clonotypes between healthy human individuals. Generated by immunoSEQ multiplex PCR, the TCRdb table keeps only in-frame clones and is missing some. The table has approximately 440,000 clones, roughly three quarters seen once. Sequenced material: PBMCs. These receptors originate from a woman in her thirties or forties in good health. Some clones in this sample may be carry-over from other donors' samples. CDR3s include the opening cysteine and the closing phenylalanine or tryptophan. Fields, in order: CDR3 protein, V gene, J gene.

cdr3_aa: CASSSRGPNEQYF
v_call: TRBV27
j_call: TRBJ2-7

cdr3_aa: CASRSQGREAFF
v_call: TRBV28
j_call: TRBJ1-1

cdr3_aa: CASRTQGKRGDEQYF
v_call: TRBV5-4
j_call: TRBJ2-7

cdr3_aa: CASSEVGTASTGELFF
v_call: TRBV6-1
j_call: TRBJ2-2

cdr3_aa: CASSLAHPSYEQYF
v_call: TRBV5-4
j_call: TRBJ2-7

cdr3_aa: CASRLAGERQGEQFF
v_call: TRBV6-6
j_call: TRBJ2-1

cdr3_aa: CASALAGAQETQYF
v_call: TRBV2
j_call: TRBJ2-5

cdr3_aa: CASSPDGYSGYTF
v_call: TRBV18
j_call: TRBJ1-2

cdr3_aa: CAKDVNTGELFF
v_call: TRBV30
j_call: TRBJ2-2

cdr3_aa: CASTSTSGGPDTQYF
v_call: TRBV9
j_call: TRBJ2-3

cdr3_aa: CASSLRRGSSYNEQFF
v_call: TRBV7-9
j_call: TRBJ2-1

cdr3_aa: CASREVQGPIEAFF
v_call: TRBV2
j_call: TRBJ1-1

cdr3_aa: CASSKQGTNEQFF
v_call: TRBV7-8
j_call: TRBJ2-1

cdr3_aa: CASSRGEAVYNEQFF
v_call: TRBV19
j_call: TRBJ2-1

cdr3_aa: CASSVAGAGGWTQYF
v_call: TRBV9
j_call: TRBJ2-5

cdr3_aa: CASGVDRVSETQYF
v_call: TRBV28
j_call: TRBJ2-5

cdr3_aa: CASSLGTKETQYF
v_call: TRBV5-1
j_call: TRBJ2-5

cdr3_aa: CASSPRRVGLDEQFF
v_call: TRBV7-8
j_call: TRBJ2-1

cdr3_aa: CASMPSGRGADTQYF
v_call: TRBV5-5
j_call: TRBJ2-3

cdr3_aa: CASSQAWRDDEQFF
v_call: TRBV4-3
j_call: TRBJ2-1

cdr3_aa: CASSPELAGDNEQFF
v_call: TRBV18
j_call: TRBJ2-1

cdr3_aa: CATQTGTGQGDSPLHF
v_call: TRBV10-3
j_call: TRBJ1-6

cdr3_aa: CATQPERDQETQYF
v_call: TRBV2
j_call: TRBJ2-5